Listed below are T cell receptor beta chains from one sample, sequenced in a study of control samples from healthy donors and cancer patients. Produced via immunoSEQ multiplex PCR; TCRdb's table is partial and in-frame only. The sample lists about 130,000 clones; approximately 95% were seen once. Sequenced sample: blood. The receptors come from a man aged 25 to 40 in good health. CDR3s leave out the opening cysteine and the closing phenylalanine or tryptophan. The D gene is left open where the match is weak.

v_gene,d_gene,j_gene,CDR3aa
TRBV5-4,TRBD2,TRBJ2-7,ASSSGLATNEQY
TRBV6-5,-,TRBJ1-6,ASSWGFRRDNSPLH
TRBV7-3,TRBD1,TRBJ1-1,ASSLIPGQGMGDTEAF
TRBV5-1,TRBD1,TRBJ2-7,ASTLGDSPSYEQY
TRBV11-2,TRBD1,TRBJ2-1,ASRPGTGRYNEQF
TRBV3-1/TRBV3-2,-,TRBJ1-6,ASSQEGPQSPLH
TRBV5-1,-,TRBJ1-2,ASSSDNVYGYT
TRBV19,-,TRBJ2-1,ASRDFRGNEQF
TRBV23-1,-,TRBJ2-6,ASSQSSNSGANVLT
TRBV7-2,-,TRBJ1-6,ASSLPPSPLH
TRBV10-3,TRBD1,TRBJ1-2,AIRPGQGADPPLYA
TRBV7-3,TRBD1,TRBJ2-6,ASNRGPGANVLT
TRBV7-9,-,TRBJ1-5,ASSPPGNQPQH
TRBV7-2,-,TRBJ1-5,ASSADSNQPQH
TRBV9,TRBD1,TRBJ1-2,ASSPSDRDYGYT
TRBV19,-,TRBJ1-5,ASSKQGNQPQH
TRBV7-6,-,TRBJ1-2,ASSLGREVSYGYT
TRBV20-1,-,TRBJ1-2,SASEGEGGYT
TRBV27,-,TRBJ2-3,ASSPHTDTQY
TRBV5-5,-,TRBJ1-4,ASSLGATNEKLF
TRBV4-2,-,TRBJ1-6,ASSQTNSPLH
TRBV11-1,-,TRBJ2-3,ASSLRGMEDTQY
TRBV2,-,TRBJ2-3,ASVRGTDTQY
TRBV25-1,TRBD1,TRBJ2-3,ASRGTGITDTQY
TRBV27,TRBD2,TRBJ2-2,ASGARTSGVNTGELF
TRBV4-3,-,TRBJ2-3,ASSQGGEFTDTQY
TRBV7-2,-,TRBJ2-2,ASTLKRNTGELF
TRBV28,-,TRBJ1-5,ASWEQGPSYNQPQH
TRBV6-5,TRBD1,TRBJ2-3,ASSLDRADTQY
TRBV5-1,-,TRBJ2-5,ASSFTPGETQY
TRBV7-9,TRBD2,TRBJ2-7,ASSMGLGDSYEQY
TRBV19,-,TRBJ1-2,ATGGGTVGGYT
TRBV5-1,-,TRBJ1-5,ARWPAFDSANLQPQH
TRBV6-6,-,TRBJ2-3,ASSRVTDTQY
TRBV30,-,TRBJ2-5,AWTPGAQETQY
TRBV7-9,TRBD2,TRBJ2-1,ASTPSGGAGEQF
TRBV3-1/TRBV3-2,-,TRBJ2-1,ASSQGRGGGKGEQF
TRBV7-9,TRBD1,TRBJ2-3,ASSYGGRGPTDTQY
TRBV27,TRBD1,TRBJ1-1,ASSFPDRVLEPF
TRBV19,-,TRBJ1-1,ASSIILNTEAF